This T cell receptor (beta chain) was obtained from a study of cytomegalovirus exposure and HLA in healthy donors. Regarding the study as a whole: High sensitivity and specificity were reportedly achieved when the classifier diagnosed cytomegalovirus status. Among TCR sequences, most were rare, though some public TCRs appeared in many donors. The tendency of first-cohort TCR clusters to co-occur in the roughly 130 validation repertoires emerged from a later analysis.

This clone was seen just once. Antigen unknown. From the roughly 110-subject validation cohort, which was separate from the roughly 670-subject first cohort, the donors were drawn. V lost 6 bases to trimming and J lost 7 bases, with 7 bases between them. This CDR3 is built from 11 residues. Germline V CDR1 and CDR2: MDHEN, SYDVKM. Clones were sequenced by immunoSEQ multiplex PCR, and TCRdb holds only the in-frame ones, with some missing. The top ten clones hold roughly 1.4% of a sample with some 140,000 clones, about 83% of them seen once. The chain recombines TRBV28 with TRBJ1-5; D not resolved. This sequence originates from a woman aged 25 to 45 in good health and CMV-seronegative. The sequenced sample consisted of PBMCs. The DNA of the CDR3 is TGTGCCAGCAGAACGGGACAGCCCCAGCATTTT. Translation: CASRTGQPQHF.